A single sample gave rise to the 23 T cell receptor beta chains below, sequenced in a study of early T cells in non-severe SARS-CoV-2 infection. TCRdb re-called the 5' RACE reads with MiXCR, one entry per CDR3 protein. The profile shows roughly 63,000 distinct CDR3 sequences, over 10% of them singletons. Specimen: whole blood. The receptors shown here come from an adult who was a healthcare worker with PCR-confirmed SARS-CoV-2 infection or an uninfected control (not recorded which).

The sample holds many counts of this clonotype. The J gene is TRBJ2-4, the V gene TRBV28; the D is unclear. CDR1 is MDHEN and CDR2 is SYDVKM in the germline V gene. V lost 8 bases to trimming and J lost 4 bases, with 15 bases between them. This CDR3 contains 14 residues. The CDR3 spells CASGPGSSKNIQYF. The CDR3, as DNA: TGTGCCAGCGGACCAGGCAGTTCTAAAAACATTCAGTACTTC.

The table lists this clonotype with a few counts. This chain connects TRBV7-9 to TRBJ1-1; unclear D gene. This CDR3 is 12 amino acids long. The germline CDR1 and CDR2 sequences are SEHNR and FQNEAQ (reference sequence). The ends were cut back, 1 base at V and 8 bases at J, with 8 bases in the middle. The CDR3 DNA reads TGTGCCAGCAGCTTAGGTCCGTCCGAAGCTTTCTTT. This sequence encodes CASSLGPSEAFF.

This clonotype has just a few counts. The chain uses TRBV3-1 and TRBJ1-2; D unresolved. This CDR3 comprises 13 residues. Trimming took off 1 base at V and 5 bases at J, with 8 bases between the two ends. Germline CDR1 is LGHDT and CDR2 is YNNKEL (reference sequence). CDR3 nucleotides: TGTGCCAGCAGCCAAGTGGGAGGGTATGGCTACACCTTC. As protein: CASSQVGGYGYTF.

The gene calls are TRBV6-5 and TRBJ1-1; perhaps TRBD1 as D (5 bases). This CDR3 has 14 residues. V gave up 1 base and J gave up 3 bases, with 9 bases separating them. Germline CDR1 and CDR2: MNHEY and SVGAGI. CDR3 nucleotides: TGTGCCAGCAGTTACTGGACGGGGGACACTGAAGCTTTCTTT. It codes for CASSYWTGDTEAFF.

The chain carries TRBV7-2 and TRBJ2-2, with D hard to call. CDR3 length: 15 amino acids. Germline assignment: CDR1 SGHTA and CDR2 FQGNSA. Trimming stripped 1 base from V and 5 bases from J, with 11 bases between. CDR3 bases: TGTGCCAGCAGCTTAGGGCCCAGTGAAACCGGGGAGCTGTTTTTT. Translation: CASSLGPSETGELFF.

The rearrangement links TRBV3-1 to TRBJ1-2; D gene unclear. The CDR3 has 12 amino acids. Looked up from germline, CDR1 is LGHDT and CDR2 is YNNKEL (reference sequence). Trimming took off 1 base at V and 4 bases at J, with 4 bases between the two ends. DNA of the CDR3: TGTGCCAGCAGCCAAGGGATCTATGGCTACACCTTC. Translating it yields CASSQGIYGYTF.

This clonotype was seen more than once but under ten times. The chain is built from TRBV20-1 and TRBJ2-7, with TRBD2 identical over 7 bases. The CDR3 consists of 15 residues. Germline CDR1 reads DFQATT; CDR2 reads SNEGSKA (reference sequence). V lost 0 bases to trimming and J lost 4 bases; unmatched junction nucleotides: 9. The CDR3 region is CSARDEGGSTYEQYF. For the CDR3, the DNA is TGCAGTGCTAGAGATGAGGGCGGGAGTACTTACGAGCAGTACTTC.

The chain carries TRBV30 and TRBJ2-1; TRBD2 is a possible D gene (6 bases). The CDR3 is made up of 14 amino acids. Trimming cost V 2 bases and J 4 bases, with 12 bases left between them. Germline V lookup: CDR1 GTSNPN, CDR2 SVGIG (reference sequence). CDR3 sequence: CAWSRSGAYNEQFF. CDR3 DNA: TGTGCCTGGAGTAGGTCGGGAGCGTACAATGAGCAGTTCTTC.

This clonotype was counted ten times or more. The junction departs from the called germline gene at one end, perhaps through a read error. V usage is TRBV7-8 and J usage is TRBJ2-1; D uncertain. CDR1 is SGHVS and CDR2 is FQNEAQ in the germline V gene. This CDR3 spans 11 amino acids. Written as DNA, the CDR3 is TGTGCCAGCAGCTCCAACAATGAGCAGTTCTTC. It is translated as CASSSNNEQFF.

The V gene is TRBV25-1, the J gene TRBJ2-3; 8 nucleotides align to TRBD1. CDR3 length: 15 residues. CDR1 is MGHDK, CDR2 SYGVNS, per germline. Trimming at V came to 4 bases and at J to 2 bases, leaving 5 bases not matched to a gene. In DNA, the CDR3 is TGTGCCAGCAGTGGGAACAGGGGGATCACAGATACGCAGTATTTT. It codes for CASSGNRGITDTQYF.

This clonotype has just one count. This chain joins TRBV6-5 and TRBJ2-7, with unresolved D. There are 11 residues in the CDR3. The V end was cut by 4 bases, the J end by 4 bases, with 5 bases between. Germline CDR1 is MNHEY and CDR2 is SVGAGI. In DNA form, the CDR3 reads TGTGCCAGCAGTTCGACTTACGAGCAGTACTTC. Residues: CASSSTYEQYF.

This clonotype was recorded at least ten times. V usage is TRBV6-5 and J usage is TRBJ2-2; TRBD2 aligns across 14 bases. The V gene end was trimmed by 2 bases and the J gene end by 1 base; junction bases not matched to a gene: 6. The CDR3 has 19 residues. The V gene's germline CDR1 is MNHEY and CDR2 SVGAGI. In nucleotides, the CDR3 is TGTGCCAGCAGTTACCTGACTAGCGGGAGGGCCAAGAACACCGGGGAGCTGTTTTTT. This sequence encodes CASSYLTSGRAKNTGELFF.

At least ten counts were recorded for this clonotype. The rearrangement uses TRBV4-2 and TRBJ2-3; 11 bases are a match to TRBD2. The V and J ends lost 0 bases and 6 bases, in that order; junction bases with no gene match: 2. Germline loops: CDR1 LGHNA, CDR2 YNFKEQ. This CDR3 region has 15 residues. CDR3 in amino acids: CASSQDRTSGDTQYF. The CDR3 coding sequence is TGTGCCAGCAGCCAAGACCGGACTAGCGGGGATACGCAGTATTTT.

This clonotype was detected only a few times. The genes are TRBV10-3 and TRBJ2-7, with D tentatively TRBD2 (6 bases). Trimming left V 10 bases short and J 2 bases short, with 18 bases between. CDR1 is ENHRY, CDR2 SYGVKD, per germline. This CDR3 contains 14 residues. The CDR3: CATSPTSLTYEQYF. CDR3 nucleotides: TGTGCCACCTCTCCGACTAGTCTAACCTACGAGCAGTACTTC.

This clonotype was counted a few times. The chain has TRBV12-3 or TRBV12-4 and TRBJ2-4; perhaps D is TRBD1 or TRBD2 (7 bases each). The CDR3 has 14 amino acids. V dropped 6 bases and J dropped 6 bases, with 15 bases sitting between them. The CDR3: CASSPTGEGNIQYF. The CDR3 DNA follows: TGTGCCAGCAGCCCAACAGGGGAGGGAAACATTCAGTACTTC.

This clonotype was observed many times. The chain is built from TRBV19 and TRBJ2-1; 7 nucleotides agree with TRBD2. CDR1 is LNHDA, CDR2 SQIVND, per germline (reference sequence). Trimming took 3 bases from V and 1 from J; bases not matched to a gene: 3. This CDR3 contains 15 residues. The CDR3 DNA reads TGTGCCAGTAGTATCAGCGGGATGTCCTACAATGAGCAGTTCTTC. It encodes CASSISGMSYNEQFF.

The CDR3 nucleotides are TGTGCCAGCCTTCCCGGGACAGGGGCTCCTGGAGGCTACACCTTC. It yields the protein CASLPGTGAPGGYTF. This chain links TRBV6-5 with TRBJ1-2; 10 bases align to TRBD1. Per germline, CDR1 MNHEY and CDR2 SVGAGI. This CDR3 has 15 residues. Trimming at V came to 8 bases and at J to 8 bases, leaving 14 bases not matched to a gene.

This clonotype has a handful of counts. J is TRBJ2-5 and V is TRBV7-2; 8 nucleotides agree with TRBD1. The CDR3 extends over 16 amino acids. With 6 bases clipped from V and 1 base from J, the junction kept 10 bases outside the gene matches. The germline gives CDR1 SGHTA, CDR2 FQGNSA. CDR3 region: CASRERGRGLQETQYF. The DNA of the CDR3 is TGTGCCAGCAGGGAGAGGGGCAGGGGGCTCCAAGAGACCCAGTACTTC.

This clonotype was detected many times. The gene calls are TRBV29-1 and TRBJ2-3; tentatively, D is TRBD2 (6 bases). Germline-derived CDR1 and CDR2 are SQVTM and ANQGSEA. The CDR3 has 14 amino acids. V shed 5 bases and J shed 2 bases, with 14 bases lying between them. The CDR3 here is CSVWGSGHTDTQYF. CDR3 DNA: TGCAGCGTTTGGGGAAGCGGGCACACAGATACGCAGTATTTT.

The genes are TRBV6-6 and TRBJ1-4, with 8 bases aligning to TRBD1. The ends lost 0 bases at V and 7 bases at J; junction bases unmatched: 4. The CDR3 is 15 amino acids. CDR1 and CDR2 from the germline V gene are MNHNY and SVGAGI (reference sequence). The CDR3 DNA reads as TGTGCCAGCAGTTACTCGGACAGGGAGGGTGAAAAACTGTTTTTT. Amino acids: CASSYSDREGEKLFF.

The gene calls are TRBV20-1 and TRBJ1-1, with D uncertain. CDR3 length: 15 residues. Looked up from germline, CDR1 is DFQATT and CDR2 is SNEGSKA (reference sequence). V shed 0 bases and J shed 0 bases, with 11 bases lying between them. In nucleotides, the CDR3 is TGCAGTGCTAGAGATCCGACCGTTATGAACACTGAAGCTTTCTTT. Translation: CSARDPTVMNTEAFF.

As for this clonotype: A much larger clone differs by one base, so this may be a read error. This chain joins TRBV6-2 or TRBV6-3 and TRBJ2-6; D gene unclear. The CDR3 totals 15 residues. Looked up from germline, CDR1 is MNHEY and CDR2 is SVGEGT. The CDR3 DNA sequence: TGTACCAGCAGTTCTGACCTTTCCGGGGCCAACGTCCTGACTTTC. This codes for CTSSSDLSGANVLTF.

The V gene is TRBV29-1, the J gene TRBJ2-2; possible D gene TRBD2, 6 bases. CDR3 size: 16 residues. The germline V gene encodes CDR1 SQVTM and CDR2 ANQGSEA. The V gene lost 0 bases and the J gene lost 2 bases, with 13 bases spanning the gap. The CDR3 DNA sequence: TGCAGCGTTGAAGATCAGATCACTAGCAACACCGGGGAGCTGTTTTTT. This codes for CSVEDQITSNTGELFF.